Sequencing of this T cell receptor beta chain was carried out in a study of blood T cell repertoires in COVID-19. The overall study: Material from acute and convalescent COVID-19 was sourced from the United States, Italy and Spain. From T cells, B-cell-depleted T cells, or PBMCs came the material, which was cDNA or gDNA.

Germline-derived CDR1 and CDR2 are MNHNY and SVGAGI (reference sequence). V lost 0 bases and J 8 bases, leaving 8 bases between the germline ends. This CDR3 spans 14 amino acids. Authors' data handling: Quantification of nucleated cells was approximated via reference gene primer amplification. Data came from immunoSEQ multiplex PCR; TCRdb stores just in-frame clones and leaves some out. D and trimming were read from the DNA, whereas the V and J calls and clone size are those reported in that table. The table has 70,000 to 80,000 clones, about 86% seen once. This receptor was obtained from a man older than 75 in a cohort sampled during active COVID-19. The rearrangement joins TRBV6-6 to TRBJ1-6, with D hard to call. Sequencing was done on a sample of peripheral blood. The CDR3 region is CASSYSKRDSPLHF. The DNA for the CDR3 is TGTGCCAGCAGTTACTCGAAACGGGATTCACCCCTCCACTTT.